This is a list of T cell receptor beta chains from one sample in a study of CXCR3-negative and CXCR3-positive naive CD8 T cells. With the 5' RACE reads reprocessed, TCRdb shows one record per CDR3 protein and no DNA. The sample totals about 130,000 distinct CDR3 sequences. Sequencing used naive CXCR3+ CD8+ T cells from blood. These receptors all stem from a human donor in good health. Some clones in this sample may be carry-over from other donors' samples. The CDR3 runs from the conserved cysteine through the conserved F or W. Each record gives: V gene, J gene, CDR3 protein.

v_call: TRBV6-2/TRBV6-3; j_call: TRBJ2-2; cdr3_aa: CASSYPFILTGANTGELFF
v_call: TRBV4-1; j_call: TRBJ1-1; cdr3_aa: CASSQVVGGTEAFF
v_call: TRBV19; j_call: TRBJ2-7; cdr3_aa: CASSIVASSYEQYF
v_call: TRBV9; j_call: TRBJ1-1; cdr3_aa: CASSVDGMNTEAFF
v_call: TRBV19; j_call: TRBJ2-1; cdr3_aa: CASSIVLDSYNEQFF
v_call: TRBV3-1; j_call: TRBJ2-1; cdr3_aa: CASSQARAVNSYNEQFF
v_call: TRBV12-3/TRBV12-4; j_call: TRBJ2-7; cdr3_aa: CASSLGQGKGLNEQYF
v_call: TRBV10-1; j_call: TRBJ2-5; cdr3_aa: CASSESGETQYF
v_call: TRBV11-2; j_call: TRBJ1-1; cdr3_aa: CASSLDDDRPDSYTEAFF
v_call: TRBV5-5; j_call: TRBJ1-1; cdr3_aa: CASSLMAGNTETFF
v_call: TRBV7-3; j_call: TRBJ2-2; cdr3_aa: CASSSGGSINTGELFF
v_call: TRBV6-5; j_call: TRBJ2-2; cdr3_aa: CASSYSLTYTGELFF
v_call: TRBV7-9; j_call: TRBJ2-1; cdr3_aa: CASSAAGTSYNEQFF
v_call: TRBV2; j_call: TRBJ2-1; cdr3_aa: CASSEGDYSPYNEQFF
v_call: TRBV7-2; j_call: TRBJ2-3; cdr3_aa: CASSRGLAGAVTDTQYF
v_call: TRBV27; j_call: TRBJ1-5; cdr3_aa: CASSFIPVGQPQHF
v_call: TRBV6-2/TRBV6-3; j_call: TRBJ2-3; cdr3_aa: CASSSSSGTDTQYF
v_call: TRBV29-1; j_call: TRBJ2-7; cdr3_aa: CSVRLDNYEQYF
v_call: TRBV27; j_call: TRBJ2-5; cdr3_aa: CASSLFRGGQTQYF
v_call: TRBV11-2; j_call: TRBJ2-7; cdr3_aa: CASSLGAGLPSEYF
v_call: TRBV6-5; j_call: TRBJ2-7; cdr3_aa: CASSPPGGNYEQYF
v_call: TRBV28; j_call: TRBJ2-4; cdr3_aa: CASPKASMSKNIQYF
v_call: TRBV4-3; j_call: TRBJ1-4; cdr3_aa: CASSQSSATNEKLFF
v_call: TRBV29-1; j_call: TRBJ1-4; cdr3_aa: CSVGDRVAGQNEKLFF
v_call: TRBV28; j_call: TRBJ2-1; cdr3_aa: CASSLTGSLEQFF
v_call: TRBV20-1; j_call: TRBJ2-1; cdr3_aa: CSARDLGLAGYSYNEQFF
v_call: TRBV12-3/TRBV12-4; j_call: TRBJ1-5; cdr3_aa: CASSFGLNQPQHF
v_call: TRBV6-5; j_call: TRBJ1-1; cdr3_aa: CASSYKANTEAFF
v_call: TRBV7-8; j_call: TRBJ2-5; cdr3_aa: CASSLDPVGSRETQYF
v_call: TRBV2; j_call: TRBJ2-7; cdr3_aa: CASSEGTGGLYEQYF
v_call: TRBV29-1; j_call: TRBJ2-5; cdr3_aa: CSVVPGGETQYF
v_call: TRBV6-2/TRBV6-3; j_call: TRBJ2-1; cdr3_aa: CASSFQQGVYNEQFF
v_call: TRBV11-2; j_call: TRBJ2-3; cdr3_aa: CASSLPQTGLSTDTQYF
v_call: TRBV7-9; j_call: TRBJ1-2; cdr3_aa: CASEFTDYNYGYTF
v_call: TRBV20-1; j_call: TRBJ1-2; cdr3_aa: CSASRDREVHGYTF
v_call: TRBV28; j_call: TRBJ2-7; cdr3_aa: CASSLTGGNYEQYF
v_call: TRBV6-2/TRBV6-3; j_call: TRBJ2-7; cdr3_aa: CASSYRPETGDYEQYF
v_call: TRBV7-6; j_call: TRBJ2-3; cdr3_aa: CASSENGGTDTQYF
v_call: TRBV28; j_call: TRBJ1-1; cdr3_aa: CASSSRQLNTEAFF
v_call: TRBV20-1; j_call: TRBJ2-7; cdr3_aa: CSARAGQGAHEQYF
v_call: TRBV14; j_call: TRBJ2-3; cdr3_aa: CASSQGGLGYEADTQYF
v_call: TRBV20-1; j_call: TRBJ2-7; cdr3_aa: CSAHRSGTGDEQYF
v_call: TRBV4-2; j_call: TRBJ2-3; cdr3_aa: CASSSLPMADTQYF
v_call: TRBV7-9; j_call: TRBJ2-5; cdr3_aa: CASSIWGQGRGETQYF
v_call: TRBV5-1; j_call: TRBJ2-3; cdr3_aa: CASSLAADTQYF
v_call: TRBV6-2/TRBV6-3; j_call: TRBJ2-2; cdr3_aa: CASSPYGGGPTGELFF
v_call: TRBV11-2; j_call: TRBJ2-3; cdr3_aa: CASSLDPGAITDTQYF
v_call: TRBV3-1; j_call: TRBJ1-1; cdr3_aa: CASSQVVQVQWNTEAFF
v_call: TRBV27; j_call: TRBJ1-2; cdr3_aa: CASSGQDDPNYGYTF
v_call: TRBV7-3; j_call: TRBJ2-7; cdr3_aa: CASSPLAGSLEQYF
v_call: TRBV7-9; j_call: TRBJ2-7; cdr3_aa: CASSLVGRAAYEQYF
v_call: TRBV4-1; j_call: TRBJ1-2; cdr3_aa: CASSPPEAHGYTF